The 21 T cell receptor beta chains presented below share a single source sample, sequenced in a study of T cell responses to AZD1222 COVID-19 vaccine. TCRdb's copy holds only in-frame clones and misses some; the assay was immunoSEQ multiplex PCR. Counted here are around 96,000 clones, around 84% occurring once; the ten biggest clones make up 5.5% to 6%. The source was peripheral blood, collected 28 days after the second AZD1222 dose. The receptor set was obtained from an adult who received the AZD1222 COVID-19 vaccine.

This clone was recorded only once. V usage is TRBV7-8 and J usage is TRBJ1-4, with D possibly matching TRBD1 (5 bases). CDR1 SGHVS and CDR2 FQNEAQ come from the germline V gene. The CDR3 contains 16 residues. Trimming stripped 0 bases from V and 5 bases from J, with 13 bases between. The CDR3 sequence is CASSLALGTYNEKLFF. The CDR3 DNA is TGTGCCAGCAGCTTAGCACTCGGGACCTACAATGAAAAACTGTTTTTT.

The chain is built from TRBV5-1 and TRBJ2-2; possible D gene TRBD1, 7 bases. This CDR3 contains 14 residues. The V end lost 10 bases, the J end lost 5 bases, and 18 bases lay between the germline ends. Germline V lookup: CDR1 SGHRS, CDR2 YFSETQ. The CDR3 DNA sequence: TGCGCCTCCGGGGGCCTACAGGGGACCGGGGAGCTGTTTTTT. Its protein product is CASGGLQGTGELFF.

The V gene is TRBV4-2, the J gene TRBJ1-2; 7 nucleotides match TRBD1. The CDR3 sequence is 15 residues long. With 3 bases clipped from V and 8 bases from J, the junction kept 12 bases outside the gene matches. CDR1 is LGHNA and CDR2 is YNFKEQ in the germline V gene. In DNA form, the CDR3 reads TGTGCCAGCAGCCAGAGCGTACAGGGGTCGCGCGGCTACACCTTC. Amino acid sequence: CASSQSVQGSRGYTF.

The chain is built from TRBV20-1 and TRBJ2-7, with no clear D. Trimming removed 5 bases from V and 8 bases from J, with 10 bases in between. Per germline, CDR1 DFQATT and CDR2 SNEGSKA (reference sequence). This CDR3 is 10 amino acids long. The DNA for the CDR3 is TGCAGTGCTCCTATAGCTAAGCAGTACTTC. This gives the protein CSAPIAKQYF.

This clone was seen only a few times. The CDR3 here is CASSHRDRARRPSTEAFF. The CDR3 DNA is TGTGCCAGCAGCCACCGGGACAGGGCGCGCAGGCCTAGCACTGAAGCTTTCTTT. V is TRBV21-1 and J is TRBJ1-1; whether TRBD1, the table's D call, matches the DNA was not checked. TRBV21-1 is termed a pseudogene. CDR3 length: 18 residues.

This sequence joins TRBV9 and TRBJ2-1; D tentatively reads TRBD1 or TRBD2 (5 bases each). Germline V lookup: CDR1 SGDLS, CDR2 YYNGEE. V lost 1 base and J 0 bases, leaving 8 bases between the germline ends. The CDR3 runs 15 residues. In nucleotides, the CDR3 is TGTGCCAGCAGCGTAACCGGGACCTCCTACAATGAGCAGTTCTTC. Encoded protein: CASSVTGTSYNEQFF.

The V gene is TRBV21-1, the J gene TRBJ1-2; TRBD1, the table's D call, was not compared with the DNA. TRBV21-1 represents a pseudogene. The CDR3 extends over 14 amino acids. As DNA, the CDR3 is TGTGCCAGCAGCTCGAGGACAGGGGGGTATGGCTACACCTTC. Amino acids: CASSSRTGGYGYTF.

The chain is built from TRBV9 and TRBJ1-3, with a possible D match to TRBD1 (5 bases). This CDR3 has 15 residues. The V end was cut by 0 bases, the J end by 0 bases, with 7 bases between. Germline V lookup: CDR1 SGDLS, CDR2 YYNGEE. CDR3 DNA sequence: TGTGCCAGCAGCGTAGGGACACTCTCTGGAAACACCATATATTTT. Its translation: CASSVGTLSGNTIYF.

The CDR3 protein is CASLTSGTDTQYF. For the CDR3, the DNA is TGTGCCAGCCTGACTAGCGGCACAGATACGCAGTATTTT. The genes are TRBV27 and TRBJ2-3; 8 bases map to TRBD2. CDR1 is MNHEY, CDR2 SMNVEV, per germline (reference sequence). This CDR3 has 13 residues. V shed 8 bases, J shed 1 base, and the junction held 2 bases outside the gene matches.

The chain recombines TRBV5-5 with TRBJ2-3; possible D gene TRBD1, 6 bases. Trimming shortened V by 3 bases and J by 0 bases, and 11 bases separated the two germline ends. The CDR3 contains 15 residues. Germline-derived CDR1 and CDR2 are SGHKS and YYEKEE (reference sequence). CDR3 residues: CASSWDGQSTDTQYF. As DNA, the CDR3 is TGTGCCAGCAGCTGGGACGGACAGAGCACAGATACGCAGTATTTT.

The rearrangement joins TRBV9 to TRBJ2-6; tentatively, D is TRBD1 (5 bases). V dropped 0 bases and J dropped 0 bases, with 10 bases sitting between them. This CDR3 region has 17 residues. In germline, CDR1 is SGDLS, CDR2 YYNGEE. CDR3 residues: CASSVATGSSGANVLTF. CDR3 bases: TGTGCCAGCAGCGTAGCTACAGGTAGCTCTGGGGCCAACGTCCTGACTTTC.

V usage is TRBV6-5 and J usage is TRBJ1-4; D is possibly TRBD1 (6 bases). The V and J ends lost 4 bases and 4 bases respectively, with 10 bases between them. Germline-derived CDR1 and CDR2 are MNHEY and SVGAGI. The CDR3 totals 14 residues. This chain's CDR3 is CASSLGGSNEKLFF. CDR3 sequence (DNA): TGTGCCAGCAGTTTAGGGGGAAGTAATGAAAAACTGTTTTTT.

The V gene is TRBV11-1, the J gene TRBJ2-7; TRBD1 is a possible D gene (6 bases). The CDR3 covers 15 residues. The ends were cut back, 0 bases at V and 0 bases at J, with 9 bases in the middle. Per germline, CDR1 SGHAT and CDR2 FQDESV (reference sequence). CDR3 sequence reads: CASSLAGAGSYEQYF. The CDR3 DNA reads TGTGCCAGCAGCTTAGCGGGGGCAGGCTCCTACGAGCAGTACTTC.

The CDR3 spells CASSEASANSYEQYF. The CDR3 DNA sequence: TGTGCCAGCAGTGAAGCGTCAGCAAACTCCTACGAGCAGTACTTC. The chain employs TRBV6-1 and TRBJ2-7; D is unresolved. Trimming stripped 0 bases from V and 0 bases from J, with 9 bases between. The CDR3 sequence is 15 residues long. The germline V gene has CDR1 MNHNS and CDR2 SASEGT.

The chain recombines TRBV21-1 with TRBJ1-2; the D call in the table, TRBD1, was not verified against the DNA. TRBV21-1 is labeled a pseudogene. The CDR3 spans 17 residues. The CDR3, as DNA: TGTGCCAGCAGCGGCGCCCCGACAGTTCCCACTAACTATGGCTACACCTTC. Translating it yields CASSGAPTVPTNYGYTF.

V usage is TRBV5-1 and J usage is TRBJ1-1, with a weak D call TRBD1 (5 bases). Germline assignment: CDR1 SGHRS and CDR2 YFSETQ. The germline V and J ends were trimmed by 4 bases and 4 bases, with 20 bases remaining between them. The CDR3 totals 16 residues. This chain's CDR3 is CASSLLGLGRTTEAFF. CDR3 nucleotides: TGCGCCAGCAGCCTCCTCGGCTTGGGACGAACCACTGAAGCTTTCTTT.

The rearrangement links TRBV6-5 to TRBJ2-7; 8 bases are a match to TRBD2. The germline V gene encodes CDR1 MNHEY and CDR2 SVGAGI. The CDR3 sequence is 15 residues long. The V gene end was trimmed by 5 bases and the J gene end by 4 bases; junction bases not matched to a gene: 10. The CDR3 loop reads CASSRSGTWMYEQYF. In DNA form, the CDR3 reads TGTGCCAGCAGTCGTAGCGGGACTTGGATGTACGAGCAGTACTTC.

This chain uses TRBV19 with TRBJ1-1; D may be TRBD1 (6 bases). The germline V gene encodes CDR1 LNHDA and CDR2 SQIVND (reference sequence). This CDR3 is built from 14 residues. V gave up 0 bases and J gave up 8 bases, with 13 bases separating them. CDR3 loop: CASSIDVGAGEAFF. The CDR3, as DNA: TGTGCCAGTAGTATAGATGTGGGGGCAGGAGAAGCTTTCTTT.

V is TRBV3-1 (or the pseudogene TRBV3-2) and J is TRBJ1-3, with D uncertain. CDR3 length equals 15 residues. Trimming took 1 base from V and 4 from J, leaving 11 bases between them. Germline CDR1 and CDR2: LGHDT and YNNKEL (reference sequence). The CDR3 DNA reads TGTGCCAGCAGCCAAGTGGGTGGCGGGGGAAACACCATATATTTT. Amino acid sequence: CASSQVGGGGNTIYF.

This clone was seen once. The CDR3 is CASHTGTTGELFF. The DNA for the CDR3 is TGTGCCAGCCACACAGGGACCACCGGGGAGCTGTTTTTT. The chain uses TRBV12-3 or TRBV12-4 and TRBJ2-2; D perhaps matches TRBD1 (6 bases). The CDR3 length is 13 residues. Trimming stripped 8 bases from V and 4 bases from J, with 11 bases between.

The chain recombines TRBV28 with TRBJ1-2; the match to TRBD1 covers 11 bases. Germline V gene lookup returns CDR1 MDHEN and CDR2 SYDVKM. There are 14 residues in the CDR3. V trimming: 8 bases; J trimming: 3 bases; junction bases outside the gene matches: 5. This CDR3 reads CASRWTGGYYGYTF. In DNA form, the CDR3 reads TGTGCCAGCCGTTGGACAGGGGGCTACTATGGCTACACCTTC.